Listed below are T cell receptor beta chains from one sample, sequenced in a study of shared clonotypes between healthy human individuals. Only in-frame clones appear in the TCRdb table, and some are missing; sequencing was by immunoSEQ multiplex PCR. The sample consists of roughly 2,300,000 clones, under 95% of them appearing once. The sequenced sample consisted of naive CD4+ T cells from PBMCs. The receptors stem from a young man in good health. Some clones in this sample may be carry-over from other donors' samples. CDR3s include the opening cysteine and the closing phenylalanine or tryptophan. D genes are given only for firm matches. Clone size appears in some rows only: once, few, many, or a class for an expanded clone.

j_gene	v_gene	d_gene	abundance	CDR3nt	CDR3aa
TRBJ1-1	TRBV19	TRBD1	-	TGTGCCAGTAGTCCCATAACAGGGGGTATTATGAACACTGAAGCTTTCTTT	CASSPITGGIMNTEAFF
TRBJ2-7	TRBV27	-	-	TGTGCCAGCGGCTTGAACAGGGTAATCGCCTCCTACGAGCAGTACTTC	CASGLNRVIASYEQYF
TRBJ1-6	TRBV4-3	-	-	TGCGCCAGCAGCCAATGGGGACTAAGGTCACCCCTCCACTTT	CASSQWGLRSPLHF
TRBJ2-5	TRBV7-3	-	once	TGTGCCAGCAGCTTATCAGGGGAAGAAGAGACCCAGTACTTC	CASSLSGEEETQYF
TRBJ2-7	TRBV5-1	-	-	TGCGCCAGCAGCTTTTGGCAAGCGAGCTACGAGCAGTACTTC	CASSFWQASYEQYF
TRBJ2-5	TRBV5-4	TRBD2	-	TGTGCCAGCAGCTTGGCCGGGGGGGAGACCCAGTACTTC	CASSLAGGETQYF
TRBJ1-4	TRBV4-1	-	-	TGCGCCAGCAGCCAAGTTTTAGGGACGATTAATGAAAAACTGTTTTTT	CASSQVLGTINEKLFF
TRBJ2-5	TRBV5-1	TRBD2	-	TGCGCCAGCAGCTTGGTCGGTGCTGGCGGGAGGTTGGCGGAGACCCAGTACTTC	CASSLVGAGGRLAETQYF
TRBJ2-5	TRBV28	-	-	TGTGCCAGCAGTGCGCCGGGGGACAGAAAAGAGACCCAGTACTTC	CASSAPGDRKETQYF
TRBJ2-7	TRBV11-2	TRBD1	-	TGTGCCAGCAGCTTAGATATGGGACAGGGCTCCTACGAGCAGTACTTC	CASSLDMGQGSYEQYF
TRBJ2-5	TRBV30	-	-	TGTGCCTGGAGGGGCAGCCAAGAGACCCAGTACTTC	CAWRGSQETQYF
TRBJ1-2	TRBV9	-	-	TGTGCCAGCAGCGTAGGAGCCCACGGATCGGGCTATGGCTACACCTTC	CASSVGAHGSGYGYTF
TRBJ2-1	TRBV7-9	TRBD2	-	TGTGCCAGCAGCTACGGGACTAGCGGGCTCGATGAGCAGTTCTTC	CASSYGTSGLDEQFF
TRBJ1-4	TRBV18	TRBD1	-	TGTGCCAGCTCACGGGACAGATATACAACTAATGAAAAACTGTTTTTT	CASSRDRYTTNEKLFF
TRBJ1-5	TRBV7-9	-	-	TGTGCCAGCAGCCCAGTAGGTGTCGGTCAGCCCCAGCATTTT	CASSPVGVGQPQHF
TRBJ2-7	TRBV18	TRBD2	once	TGTGCCAGCTCACCACAGGGCACGGTAGCGGGAGGCGAGCAGTACTTC	CASSPQGTVAGGEQYF
TRBJ2-5	TRBV30	-	-	TGTGCCTGGAGTGGCGGGGACGGGGAGACCCAGTACTTC	CAWSGGDGETQYF
TRBJ1-1	TRBV5-1	TRBD1	-	TGCGCCAGCAGCCGGACAGGAAGGGACACTGAAGCTTTCTTT	CASSRTGRDTEAFF
TRBJ2-1	TRBV5-1	TRBD2	once	TGCGCCAGCAGACTAGCGGCCTCCTCCTACAATGAGCAGTTCTTC	CASRLAASSYNEQFF
TRBJ1-2	TRBV18	-	-	TGTGCCAGCTCACCACCGGTTCAAGGCTACACCTTC	CASSPPVQGYTF
TRBJ1-2	TRBV5-3	TRBD1	-	TGTGCCAGAAGCTTGGCGGGACAGGGAGCTTGCTATGGCTACACCTTC	CARSLAGQGACYGYTF
TRBJ2-7	TRBV11-2	-	-	TGTGCCAGCAGCCCCTCAAGGACTTTCGGCTACGAGCAGTACTTC	CASSPSRTFGYEQYF
TRBJ2-7	TRBV29-1	TRBD1	once	TGCAGCGTTGTACAGGGGGCGAGAGAGCAGTACTTC	CSVVQGAREQYF
TRBJ1-1	TRBV19	-	-	TGTGCCAGTAGTACCCCCAGATCCGTTGAAGCTTTCTTT	CASSTPRSVEAFF
TRBJ1-2	TRBV10-2	TRBD1	-	TGCGCCAGCAGTGAGTCGTGGACAGGGCGCCTCAGGGGGGGCTACACCTTC	CASSESWTGRLRGGYTF
TRBJ1-2	TRBV6-1	-	-	TGTGCCAGCAGTCGTTCTGAGTGGGACTATGGCTACACCTTC	CASSRSEWDYGYTF
TRBJ1-2	TRBV25-1	TRBD1	-	TGTGCCAGCAGTGTTCAGGGGGCAAGCTATGGCTACACCTTC	CASSVQGASYGYTF